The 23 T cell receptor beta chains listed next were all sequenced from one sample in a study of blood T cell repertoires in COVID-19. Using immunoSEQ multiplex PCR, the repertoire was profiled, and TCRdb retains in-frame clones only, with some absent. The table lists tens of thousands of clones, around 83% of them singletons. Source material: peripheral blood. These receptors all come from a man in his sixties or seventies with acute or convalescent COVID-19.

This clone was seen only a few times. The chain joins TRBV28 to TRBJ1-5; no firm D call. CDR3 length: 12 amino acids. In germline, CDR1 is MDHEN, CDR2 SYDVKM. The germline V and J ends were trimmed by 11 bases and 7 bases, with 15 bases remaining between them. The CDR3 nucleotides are TGTGCCCACTCCTACGGGGAACAGCCCCAGCATTTT. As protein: CAHSYGEQPQHF.

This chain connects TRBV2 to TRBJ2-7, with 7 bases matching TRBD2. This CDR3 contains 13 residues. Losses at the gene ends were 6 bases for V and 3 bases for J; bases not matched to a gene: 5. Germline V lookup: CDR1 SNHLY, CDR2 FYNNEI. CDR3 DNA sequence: TGTGCCAGCAGGGGAGGGACTAACTACGAGCAGTACTTC. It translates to CASRGGTNYEQYF.

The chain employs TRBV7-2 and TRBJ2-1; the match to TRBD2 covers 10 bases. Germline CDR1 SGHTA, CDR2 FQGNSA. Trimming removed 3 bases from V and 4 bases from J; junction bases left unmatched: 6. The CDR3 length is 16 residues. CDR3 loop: CASSFPLAGEYNEQFF. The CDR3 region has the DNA TGTGCCAGCAGCTTTCCCCTAGCGGGAGAGTACAATGAGCAGTTCTTC.

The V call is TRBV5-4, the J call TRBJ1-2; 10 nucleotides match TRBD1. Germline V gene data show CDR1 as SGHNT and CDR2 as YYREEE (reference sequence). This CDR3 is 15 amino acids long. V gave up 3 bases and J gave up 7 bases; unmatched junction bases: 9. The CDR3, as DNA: TGTGCCAGCAGCTCCGGGACAGGGGATGTCTCTGGCTACACCTTC. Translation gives CASSSGTGDVSGYTF.

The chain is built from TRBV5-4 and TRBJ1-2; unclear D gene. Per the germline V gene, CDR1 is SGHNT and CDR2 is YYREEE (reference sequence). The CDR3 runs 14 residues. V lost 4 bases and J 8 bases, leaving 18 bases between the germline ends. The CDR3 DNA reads TGTGCCAGCAGCACTCAGTCTCCGACGAGGGGCTACACCTTC. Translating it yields CASSTQSPTRGYTF. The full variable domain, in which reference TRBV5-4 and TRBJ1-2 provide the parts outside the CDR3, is ETGVTQSPTHLIKTRGQQVTLRCSSQSGHNTVSWYQQALGQGPQFIFQYYREEENGRGNFPPRFSGLQFPNYSSELNVNALELDDSALYLCASSTQSPTRGYTFGSGTRLTVV.

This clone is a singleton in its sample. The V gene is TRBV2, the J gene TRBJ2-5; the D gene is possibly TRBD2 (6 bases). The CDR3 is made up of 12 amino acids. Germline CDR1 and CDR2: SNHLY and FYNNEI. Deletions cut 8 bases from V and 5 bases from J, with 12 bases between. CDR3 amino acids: CASDGTEETQYF. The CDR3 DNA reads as TGTGCCAGCGATGGGACTGAGGAGACCCAGTACTTC.

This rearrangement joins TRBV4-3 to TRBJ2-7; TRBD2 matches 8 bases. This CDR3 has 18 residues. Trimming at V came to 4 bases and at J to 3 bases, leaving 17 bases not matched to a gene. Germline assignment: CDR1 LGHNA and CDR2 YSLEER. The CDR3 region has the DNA TGCGCCAGCAGCCTGTACCGGGAGGGGAGGGACACTAGCTACGAGCAGTACTTC. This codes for CASSLYREGRDTSYEQYF.

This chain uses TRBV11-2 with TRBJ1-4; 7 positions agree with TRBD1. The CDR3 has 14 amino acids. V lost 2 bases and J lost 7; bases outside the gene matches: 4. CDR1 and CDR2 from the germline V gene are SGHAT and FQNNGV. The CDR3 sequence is CASSLTQGVEKLFF. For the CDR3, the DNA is TGTGCCAGCAGCTTAACCCAGGGGGTTGAAAAACTGTTTTTT.

Here the CDR3 reads CASSPTGQGNNEQFF. CDR3 nucleotide sequence: TGTGCCAGCAGCCCAACGGGACAGGGGAACAATGAGCAGTTCTTC. The rearrangement joins TRBV7-2 to TRBJ2-1; 10 bases align to TRBD1. This CDR3 comprises 15 residues. Unmatched junction bases numbered 6, after V lost 5 bases and J lost 5 bases. CDR1 and CDR2 (germline): SGHTA, FQGNSA.

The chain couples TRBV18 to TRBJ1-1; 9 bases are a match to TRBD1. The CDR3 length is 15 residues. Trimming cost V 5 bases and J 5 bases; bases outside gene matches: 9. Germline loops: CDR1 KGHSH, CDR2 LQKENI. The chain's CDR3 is CASSSTGGKDTEAFF. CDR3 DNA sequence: TGTGCCAGCTCATCGACAGGGGGGAAGGATACTGAAGCTTTCTTT.

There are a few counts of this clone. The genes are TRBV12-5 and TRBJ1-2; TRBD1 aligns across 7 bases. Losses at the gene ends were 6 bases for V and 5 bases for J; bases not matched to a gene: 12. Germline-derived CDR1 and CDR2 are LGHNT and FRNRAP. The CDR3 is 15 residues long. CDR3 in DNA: TGTGCTAGTGGGAACGACAGGGCCGCGACATATGGCTACACCTTC. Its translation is CASGNDRAATYGYTF.

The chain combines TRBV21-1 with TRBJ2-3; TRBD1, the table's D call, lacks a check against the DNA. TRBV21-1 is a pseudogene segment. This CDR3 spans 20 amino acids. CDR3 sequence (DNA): TGTGCCAGCAGCAAAGAGGCAGGGAAATTGATAACAGCAGGGACAGATACGCAGTATTTT. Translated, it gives CASSKEAGKLITAGTDTQYF.

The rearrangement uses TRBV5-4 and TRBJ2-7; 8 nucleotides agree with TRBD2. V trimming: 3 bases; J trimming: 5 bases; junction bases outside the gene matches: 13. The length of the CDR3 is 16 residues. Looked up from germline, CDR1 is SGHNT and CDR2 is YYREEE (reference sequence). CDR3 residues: CASSSAGTRAANEQYF. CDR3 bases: TGTGCCAGCAGCTCCGCCGGGACTAGAGCGGCCAACGAGCAGTACTTC.

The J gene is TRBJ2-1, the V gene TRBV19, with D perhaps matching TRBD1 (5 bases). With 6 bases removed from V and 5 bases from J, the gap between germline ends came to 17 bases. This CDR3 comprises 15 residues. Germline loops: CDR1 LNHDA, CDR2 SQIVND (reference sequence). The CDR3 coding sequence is TGTGCCAGTAGAAGTGGTAAGGGCAGGGACAATGAGCAGTTCTTC. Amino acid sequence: CASRSGKGRDNEQFF. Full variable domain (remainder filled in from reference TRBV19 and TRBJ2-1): DGGITQSPKYLFRKEGQNVTLSCEQNLNHDAMYWYRQDPGQGLRLIYYSQIVNDFQKGDIAEGYSVSREKKESFPLTVTSAQKNPTAFYLCASRSGKGRDNEQFFGPGTRLTVL.

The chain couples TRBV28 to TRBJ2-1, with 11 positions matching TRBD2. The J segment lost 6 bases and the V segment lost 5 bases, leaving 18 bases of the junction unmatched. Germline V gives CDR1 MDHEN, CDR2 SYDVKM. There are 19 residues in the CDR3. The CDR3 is CASSGVTSGKLIVLNEQFF. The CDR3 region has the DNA TGTGCCAGCAGTGGGGTGACTAGCGGGAAACTTATAGTGCTCAATGAGCAGTTCTTC.

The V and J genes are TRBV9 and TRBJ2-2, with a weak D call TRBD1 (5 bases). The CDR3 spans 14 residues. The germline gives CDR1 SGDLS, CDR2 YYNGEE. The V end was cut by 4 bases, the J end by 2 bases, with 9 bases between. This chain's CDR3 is CASSHRTNTGELFF. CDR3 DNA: TGTGCCAGCAGCCACAGGACAAACACCGGGGAGCTGTTTTTT. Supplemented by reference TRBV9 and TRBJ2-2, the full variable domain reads DSGVTQTPKHLITATGQRVTLRCSPRSGDLSVYWYQQSLDQGLQFLIQYYNGEERAKGNILERFSAQQFPDLHSELNLSSLELGDSALYFCASSHRTNTGELFFGEGSRLTVL.

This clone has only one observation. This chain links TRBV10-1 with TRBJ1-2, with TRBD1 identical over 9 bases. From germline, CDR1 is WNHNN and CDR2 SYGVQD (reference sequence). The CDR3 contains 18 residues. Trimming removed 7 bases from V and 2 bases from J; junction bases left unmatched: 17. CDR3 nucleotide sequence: TGCGCCAGCACCCTGCCCCTTTCCACAGGGGGCGAGAACTATGGCTACACCTTC. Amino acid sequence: CASTLPLSTGGENYGYTF.

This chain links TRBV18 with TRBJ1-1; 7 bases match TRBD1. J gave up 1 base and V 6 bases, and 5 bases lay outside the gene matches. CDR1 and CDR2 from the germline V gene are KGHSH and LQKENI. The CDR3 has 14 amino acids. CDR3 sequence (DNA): TGTGCCAGCTCCCCTGGGACAGAGAACACTGAAGCTTTCTTT. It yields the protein CASSPGTENTEAFF. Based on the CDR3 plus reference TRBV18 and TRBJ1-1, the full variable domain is NAGVMQNPRHLVRRRGQEARLRCSPMKGHSHVYWYRQLPEEGLKFMVYLQKENIIDESGMPKERFSAEFPKEGPSILRIQQVVRGDSAAYFCASSPGTENTEAFFGQGTRLTVV.

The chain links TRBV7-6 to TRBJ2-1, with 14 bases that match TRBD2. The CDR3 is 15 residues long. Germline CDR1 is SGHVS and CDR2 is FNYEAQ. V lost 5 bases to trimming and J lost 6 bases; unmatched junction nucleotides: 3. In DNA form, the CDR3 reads TGTGCCAGCAGCCTGGGACTAGCGGGAGTCAATGAGCAGTTCTTC. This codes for CASSLGLAGVNEQFF.

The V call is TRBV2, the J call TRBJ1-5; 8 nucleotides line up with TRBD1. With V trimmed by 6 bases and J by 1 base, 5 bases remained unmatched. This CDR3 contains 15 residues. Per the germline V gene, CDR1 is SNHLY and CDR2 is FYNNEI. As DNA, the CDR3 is TGTGCCAGCAGAGAGACAGGGGTCAGCAATCAGCCCCAGCATTTT. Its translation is CASRETGVSNQPQHF.

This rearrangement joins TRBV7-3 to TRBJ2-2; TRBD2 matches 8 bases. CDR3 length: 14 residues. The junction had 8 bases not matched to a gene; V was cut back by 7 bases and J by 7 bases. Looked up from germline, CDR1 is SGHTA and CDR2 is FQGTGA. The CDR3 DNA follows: TGTGCCAGCACCCTTAGCGGGATGAACGGGGAGCTGTTTTTT. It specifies CASTLSGMNGELFF.

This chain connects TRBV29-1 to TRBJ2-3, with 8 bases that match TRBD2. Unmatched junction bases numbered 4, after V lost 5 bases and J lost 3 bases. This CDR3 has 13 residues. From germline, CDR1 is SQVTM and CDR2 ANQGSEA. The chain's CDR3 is CSVTGGVTDTQYF. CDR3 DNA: TGCAGCGTTACGGGAGGGGTGACAGATACGCAGTATTTT.

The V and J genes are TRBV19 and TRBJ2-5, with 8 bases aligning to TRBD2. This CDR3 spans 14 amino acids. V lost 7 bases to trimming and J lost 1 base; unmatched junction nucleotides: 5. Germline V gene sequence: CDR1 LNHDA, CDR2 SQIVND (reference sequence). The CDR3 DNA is TGTGCCAGTACTTCGACTAGCGCCCAAGAGACCCAGTACTTC. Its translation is CASTSTSAQETQYF.